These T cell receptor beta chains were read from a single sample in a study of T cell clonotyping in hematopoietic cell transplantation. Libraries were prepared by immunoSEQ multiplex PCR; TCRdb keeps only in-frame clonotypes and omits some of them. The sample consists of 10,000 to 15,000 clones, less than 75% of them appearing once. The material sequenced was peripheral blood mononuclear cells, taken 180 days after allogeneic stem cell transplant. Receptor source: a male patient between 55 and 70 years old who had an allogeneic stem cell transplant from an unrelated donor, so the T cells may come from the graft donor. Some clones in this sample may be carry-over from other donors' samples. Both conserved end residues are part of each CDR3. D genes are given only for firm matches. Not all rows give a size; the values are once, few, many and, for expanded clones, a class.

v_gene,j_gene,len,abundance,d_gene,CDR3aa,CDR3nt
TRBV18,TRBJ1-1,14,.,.,CASSPYDMNTEAFF,TGTGCCAGCTCACCATATGACATGAACACTGAAGCTTTCTTT
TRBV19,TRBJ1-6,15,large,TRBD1,CASSIRDSDNSPLHF,TGTGCCAGTAGTATCCGGGACAGTGATAATTCACCCCTCCACTTT
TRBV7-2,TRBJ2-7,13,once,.,CASSSDFFHEQYF,TGTGCCAGCAGCTCGGACTTCTTCCACGAGCAGTACTTC
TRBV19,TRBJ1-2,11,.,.,CASKYGYGYTF,TGTGCCAGTAAATATGGTTATGGCTACACCTTC
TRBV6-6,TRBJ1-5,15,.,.,CASTPNRAPNQPQHF,TGTGCCAGCACCCCAAACCGGGCCCCCAATCAGCCCCAGCATTTT
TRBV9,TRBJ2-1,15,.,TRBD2,CASSATSGSFHEQFF,TGTGCCAGCAGCGCGACTAGCGGGAGTTTCCATGAGCAGTTCTTC
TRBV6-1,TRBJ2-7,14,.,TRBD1,CASGGQGVAYEQYF,TGTGCCAGCGGGGGACAGGGGGTCGCCTACGAGCAGTACTTC
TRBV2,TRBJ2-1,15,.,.,CASSQERLGNNEQFF,TGTGCCAGCAGTCAAGAGAGGCTAGGGAACAATGAGCAGTTCTTC
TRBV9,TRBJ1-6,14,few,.,CASSVGTVNSPLHF,TGTGCCAGCAGCGTAGGGACAGTTAATTCACCCCTCCACTTT
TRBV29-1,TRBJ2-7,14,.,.,CSVVEGQFRYEQYF,TGCAGCGTTGTAGAGGGCCAATTCCGCTACGAGCAGTACTTC
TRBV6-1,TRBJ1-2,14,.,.,CASSEVQGNYGYTF,TGTGCCAGCAGTGAGGTACAGGGTAACTATGGCTACACCTTC
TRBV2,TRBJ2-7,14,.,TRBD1,CASGTSGGYYEQYF,TGTGCCAGCGGAACTTCAGGGGGCTACTACGAGCAGTACTTC
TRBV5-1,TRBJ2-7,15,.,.,CASSLAGQSYYEQYF,TGCGCCAGCAGCTTAGCGGGACAGTCTTACTACGAGCAGTACTTC
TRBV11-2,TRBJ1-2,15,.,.,CASSLNRQPNYGYTF,TGTGCCAGCAGCTTGAACCGACAGCCGAACTATGGCTACACCTTC
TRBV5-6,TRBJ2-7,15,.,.,CASSLGRGAGYEQYF,TGTGCCAGCAGCTTGGGGCGCGGGGCCGGCTACGAGCAGTACTTC
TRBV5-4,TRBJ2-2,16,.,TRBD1,CASSSTGGAVTGELFF,TGTGCCAGCAGCTCTACAGGGGGCGCGGTCACCGGGGAGCTGTTTTTT
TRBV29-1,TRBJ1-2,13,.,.,CSVGSRANYGYTF,TGCAGCGTTGGAAGCAGGGCCAACTATGGCTACACCTTC
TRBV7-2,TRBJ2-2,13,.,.,CASSLRLTGELFF,TGTGCCAGCAGCTTAAGACTCACCGGGGAGCTGTTTTTT
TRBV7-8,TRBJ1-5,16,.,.,CASSLRARGEHQPQHF,TGTGCCAGCAGCTTAAGAGCCAGAGGGGAACATCAGCCCCAGCATTTT
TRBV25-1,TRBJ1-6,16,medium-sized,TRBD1,CASSEYSDRSYSPLHF,TGTGCCAGCAGTGAATATTCGGACAGGTCATACTCACCCCTCCACTTT
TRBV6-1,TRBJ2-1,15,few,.,CASKGGIGYYNEQFF,TGTGCCAGCAAAGGGGGAATTGGGTACTACAATGAGCAGTTCTTC
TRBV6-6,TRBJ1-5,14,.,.,CASTSLGVYQPQHF,TGTGCCAGCACTAGCCTCGGGGTTTATCAGCCCCAGCATTTT
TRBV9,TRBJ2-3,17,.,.,CASSVEAGTMHTDTQYF,TGTGCCAGCAGCGTAGAGGCGGGGACAATGCATACAGATACGCAGTATTTT
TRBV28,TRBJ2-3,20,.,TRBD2,CASRSAHLAGGPYRTDTQYF,TGTGCCAGCAGGTCAGCCCACCTAGCGGGAGGGCCATATCGTACAGATACGCAGTATTTT
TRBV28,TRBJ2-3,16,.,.,CASRIKDRGTADTQYF,TGTGCCAGCAGAATAAAAGACCGCGGGACCGCAGATACGCAGTATTTT
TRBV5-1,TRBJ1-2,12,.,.,CASSMGSYGYTF,TGCGCCAGCAGCATGGGGTCTTATGGCTACACCTTC
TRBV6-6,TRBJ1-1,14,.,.,CASSYPPGYTEAFF,TGTGCCAGCAGTTACCCCCCTGGATACACTGAAGCTTTCTTT
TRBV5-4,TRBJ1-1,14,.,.,CASSLQGQDTEAFF,TGTGCCAGCAGCTTACAGGGCCAGGACACTGAAGCTTTCTTT
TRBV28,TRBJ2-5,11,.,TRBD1,CASSVQGAQYF,TGTGCCAGCAGTGTCCAGGGGGCCCAGTACTTC
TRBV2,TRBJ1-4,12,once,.,CASTMGSEKLFF,TGTGCCAGCACGATGGGTAGTGAAAAACTGTTTTTT
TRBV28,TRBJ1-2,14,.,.,CASSSARFGHGYTF,TGTGCCAGCAGTTCGGCGAGGTTTGGACATGGCTACACCTTC
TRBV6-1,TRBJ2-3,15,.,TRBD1,CASSEVTGGTDTQYF,TGTGCCAGCAGTGAAGTCACAGGGGGGACAGATACGCAGTATTTT
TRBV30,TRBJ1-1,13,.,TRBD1,CAWTRQGVAEAFF,TGTGCCTGGACAAGACAGGGGGTCGCTGAAGCTTTCTTT
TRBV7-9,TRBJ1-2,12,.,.,CASSMTGQGYTF,TGTGCCAGCAGCATGACCGGCCAGGGCTACACCTTC
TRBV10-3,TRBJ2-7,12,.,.,CAIRGQRYEQYF,TGTGCCATTAGAGGCCAGCGCTACGAGCAGTACTTC
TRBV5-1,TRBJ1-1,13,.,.,CASSSAVATEAFF,TGCGCCAGCAGCTCAGCCGTCGCCACTGAAGCTTTCTTT
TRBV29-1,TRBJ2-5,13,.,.,CSVGTGSLETQYF,TGCAGCGTAGGAACAGGGTCCTTGGAGACCCAGTACTTC
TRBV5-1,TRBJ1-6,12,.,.,CASSHEGSPLHF,TGCGCCAGCTCCCACGAGGGGTCACCCCTCCACTTT
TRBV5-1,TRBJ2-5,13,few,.,CASSKSTQETQYF,TGCGCCAGCAGCAAATCAACACAAGAGACCCAGTACTTC